Below are 22 T cell receptor beta chains sequenced from a single sample in a study of T cells expressing NK-cell markers. TCRdb re-called the 5' RACE reads and shows each CDR3 protein once, DNA omitted. The table lists 200,000 to 300,000 distinct CDR3 sequences. Input material: blood T cells: a sorted CD56 or NKG2C T cell subset, CD4+ or CD8+ T cells, or bulk PBMC T cells (not recorded which). The receptors originated from a man between 18 and 29 years old in good health.

This sequence joins TRBV7-2 and TRBJ2-1. CDR1 and CDR2 (germline): SGHTA, FQGNSA. CDR3 size: 14 residues. CDR3 protein: CASSLYGVYNEQFF.

This CDR3 is CASSQGTGLGGRDNEQFF. This chain joins TRBV4-2 and TRBJ2-1; TCRdb designates TRBD2, a call that cannot be tested without DNA. The CDR3 contains 18 residues. Germline V lookup: CDR1 LGHNA, CDR2 YNFKEQ.

The V and J genes are TRBV7-9 and TRBJ1-1; checking the TCRdb D call of TRBD1 is not possible without DNA. Germline lookup yields CDR1 SEHNR and CDR2 FQNEAQ (reference sequence). This CDR3 region has 15 residues. CDR3 residues: CASSSGGRLNTEAFF.

The chain combines TRBV7-2 with TRBJ2-7; absent DNA, TCRdb's TRBD2 call cannot be checked. This CDR3 spans 12 amino acids. The V gene's germline CDR1 is SGHTA and CDR2 FQGNSA. The CDR3 loop is CASEGSTYEQYF.

This chain's CDR3 is CASNLTGITYEQYF. V usage is TRBV6-1 and J usage is TRBJ2-7. Germline CDR1 MNHNS, CDR2 SASEGT. This CDR3 contains 14 residues.

The chain uses TRBV12-3 or TRBV12-4 and TRBJ1-6; there is no DNA to check the TCRdb D call of TRBD1. The CDR3 is 15 amino acids. CDR3: CASSLATGWNSPLHF.

The rearrangement links TRBV4-1 to TRBJ2-1; the D call of TRBD2 rests on TCRdb alone, since no DNA is present to check it. Germline values: CDR1 MGHRA, CDR2 YSYEKL. The CDR3 runs 16 residues. The CDR3 here is CASSQEPAGGHNEQFF.

This sequence joins TRBV29-1 and TRBJ2-5. Germline lookup yields CDR1 SQVTM and CDR2 ANQGSEA. The CDR3 sequence is 14 residues long. CDR3 amino acids: CSVEIRGAIGTQYF.

This chain links TRBV6-5 with TRBJ2-7. Germline V gives CDR1 MNHEY, CDR2 SVGAGI. The CDR3 extends over 14 amino acids. CDR3: CASSYNVKSYEQYF.

This chain joins TRBV6-1 and TRBJ2-5; checking the TCRdb D call of TRBD1 is not possible without DNA. Germline V gene data show CDR1 as MNHNS and CDR2 as SASEGT. The CDR3 length is 18 residues. The CDR3 spells CASSPGTGTRAGSETQYF.

The CDR3 spells CASSDSAIRDTQYF. The V gene is TRBV10-2, the J gene TRBJ2-3. The CDR3 totals 14 residues. CDR1 is WSHSY and CDR2 is SAAADI in the germline V gene.

V usage is TRBV12-3 or TRBV12-4 and J usage is TRBJ2-1; TCRdb calls TRBD2, which cannot be checked without DNA. The CDR3 is 16 residues long. The CDR3: CASSLAVGVLYNEQFF.

The chain links TRBV7-2 to TRBJ2-5; TCRdb's D gene call, TRBD2, goes unchecked for lack of DNA. Germline loops: CDR1 SGHTA, CDR2 FQGNSA. The CDR3 sequence is 15 residues long. This CDR3 is CASSRGLAASETQYF.

The V gene is TRBV12-3 or TRBV12-4, the J gene TRBJ1-2. CDR3 length: 15 amino acids. CDR3 loop: CASSNSPALSYGYTF.

The V call is TRBV12-3 or TRBV12-4, the J call TRBJ2-1; lacking DNA, the TRBD2 call made by TCRdb goes unchecked. The CDR3 has 14 amino acids. CDR3 protein: CASSELAGIHEQFF.

V is TRBV20-1 and J is TRBJ2-1; the TCRdb D gene call, TRBD1, has no DNA to confirm it. The CDR3 spans 16 residues. The germline gives CDR1 DFQATT, CDR2 SNEGSKA (reference sequence). CDR3 residues: CSAREGGNRGWNEQFF.

The chain couples TRBV12-3 or TRBV12-4 to TRBJ1-1. This CDR3 contains 11 residues. The CDR3 reads CASRMAREAFF.

This chain joins TRBV5-1 and TRBJ2-3; TCRdb reports TRBD2, a call that lacks DNA to check it against. CDR3 length: 16 residues. Per germline, CDR1 SGHRS and CDR2 YFSETQ. CDR3 amino acids: CASSLGTSARTDTQYF.

The chain combines TRBV12-3 or TRBV12-4 with TRBJ2-2; TCRdb selects TRBD2, and the lack of DNA leaves this call unchecked. The CDR3 is made up of 14 amino acids. The CDR3: CASKELAGGQELFF.

V gene TRBV20-1 combines with J gene TRBJ2-5; with no DNA, the TCRdb D assignment of TRBD1 cannot be verified. This CDR3 region has 12 residues. CDR1 is DFQATT and CDR2 is SNEGSKA in the germline V gene (reference sequence). The CDR3 region is CSEGRGQETQYF.

The V and J genes are TRBV20-1 and TRBJ1-5; TCRdb proposes TRBD1, but this gene call is untestable without DNA. The CDR3 covers 15 residues. Germline V gene lookup returns CDR1 DFQATT and CDR2 SNEGSKA (reference sequence). This CDR3 reads CSASSGTASNQPQHF.

The genes are TRBV6-5 and TRBJ2-3. CDR1 is MNHEY and CDR2 is SVGAGI in the germline V gene. This CDR3 has 14 residues. The CDR3 region is CASSYLDPTDTQYF.